The TCR beta chain described here comes from a study of spatial heterogeneity in lung cancer. Study observations and caveats: Detection of ubiquitous tumor TCRs in blood was higher at resection than follow-up.

The time point denotes: blood at routine non-recurrence follow-up after resection. The CDR3 spans 14 residues. Per the germline V gene, CDR1 is DFQATT and CDR2 is SNEGSKA (reference sequence). V shed 5 bases and J shed 0 bases, with 8 bases lying between them. Ten or more counts support this clonotype. What it recognizes is unknown. TCRdb passed the 5' RACE reads through MiXCR, listing each CDR3 protein once. The repertoire holds fewer than 150,000 distinct CDR3 sequences, with more than 10% as singletons. This sequence originates from a female donor with early-stage non-small cell lung cancer. The chain is built from TRBV20-1 and TRBJ2-6, with D unclear. The specimen was PBMCs, collected at follow-up. The CDR3 nucleotides are TGCAGTGCTCTTGACATCTCTGGGGCCAACGTCCTGACTTTC. Translation: CSALDISGANVLTF.